These T cell receptor beta chains were read from a single sample in a study of human T cells and chemical hapten exposure. TCRdb re-derived calls from the RACE reads in MiXCR, one entry per CDR3 protein. The table has approximately 370,000 distinct CDR3 sequences, over 5% seen once. The source material was whole blood, sampled in connection with sensitization to the hapten diphenylcyclopropenone (DPC). Receptors were obtained from a woman younger than 35 with alopecia areata. Some clones in this sample may be carry-over from other donors' samples. Each CDR3 is given with its conserved first and last residue.

CDR3: CASSDREEKLFF; V: TRBV2; J: TRBJ1-4
CDR3: CASRQEENQPQHF; V: TRBV12-3/TRBV12-4; J: TRBJ1-5
CDR3: CSARELGQGGADTQYF; V: TRBV20-1; J: TRBJ2-3
CDR3: CASSQGLGIQYF; V: TRBV14; J: TRBJ2-4
CDR3: CASSPPRGGADTQYF; V: TRBV4-3; J: TRBJ2-3
CDR3: CASSSTGSSTDTQYF; V: TRBV5-1; J: TRBJ2-3
CDR3: CASSLGGSKNIQYF; V: TRBV28; J: TRBJ2-4
CDR3: CASSFTSWSETSNYGYTF; V: TRBV28; J: TRBJ1-2
CDR3: CASSYSSRGLTDTQYF; V: TRBV6-6; J: TRBJ2-3
CDR3: CASRRTANYGYTF; V: TRBV27; J: TRBJ1-2
CDR3: CATGRSGTTNEKLFF; V: TRBV10-3; J: TRBJ1-4
CDR3: CASSYGRGARISSPLHF; V: TRBV6-2/TRBV6-3; J: TRBJ1-6
CDR3: CASSPTGSSGNTIYF; V: TRBV28; J: TRBJ1-3
CDR3: CASSLFGAGGPRTDTQYF; V: TRBV7-8; J: TRBJ2-3
CDR3: CASRGQPSNGQSEAFF; V: TRBV5-1; J: TRBJ1-1
CDR3: CATLPPGRYEQYF; V: TRBV6-5; J: TRBJ2-7
CDR3: CATSDQPLTGENEKLFF; V: TRBV24-1; J: TRBJ1-4
CDR3: CASSSAPERGATDTQYF; V: TRBV7-9; J: TRBJ2-3
CDR3: CSARPRGEQFF; V: TRBV20-1; J: TRBJ2-1
CDR3: CASSPGQGGETQYF; V: TRBV5-1; J: TRBJ2-5
CDR3: CASSPGTQASYQETQYF; V: TRBV7-9; J: TRBJ2-5
CDR3: CASSSRTSSYNSPLHF; V: TRBV12-3/TRBV12-4; J: TRBJ1-6
CDR3: CASTGGATAPSTDTQYF; V: TRBV6-1; J: TRBJ2-3
CDR3: CASSDSSGGGATDTQYF; V: TRBV6-4; J: TRBJ2-3
CDR3: CASSYGGAAGELFF; V: TRBV6-5; J: TRBJ2-2
CDR3: CASSFPGGNQPQHF; V: TRBV19; J: TRBJ1-5
CDR3: CASSDLGTATTNEKLFF; V: TRBV25-1; J: TRBJ1-4
CDR3: CASTYRSGELFF; V: TRBV6-2/TRBV6-3; J: TRBJ2-2
CDR3: CASSPGIGNQPQHF; V: TRBV5-1; J: TRBJ1-5
CDR3: CASSLDREKDTQYF; V: TRBV5-5; J: TRBJ2-3
CDR3: CASTPAGRSGANVLTF; V: TRBV12-3/TRBV12-4; J: TRBJ2-6